The clone carrying this TCR beta chain has just one count. Its antigen is not known. The data were obtained in a study of graft-versus-host responses after intestinal transplantation. Overall study context: Transplants given to recipients were multivisceral, liver-intestinal, or isolated intestinal. Every transplant recipient was induced with anti-thymocyte globulin, then maintained on tacrolimus and steroids for about three years. Study-wide findings and caveats: Investigators detected GvH clones in recipient marrow, with some emerging earlier in ileum or blood.

Germline-derived CDR1 and CDR2 are ENHRY and SYGVKD. The CDR3 contains 14 residues. Trimming took 3 bases from V and 2 from J, leaving 10 bases between them. The method was immunoSEQ multiplex PCR; TCRdb's version includes in-frame clones alone and lacks a portion of them. This table holds 90,000 to 150,000 clones, roughly 93% found once. This specimen consisted of unstimulated CD4+ T cells sorted from spleen or lymph node cells, obtained before intestinal transplant. The gene calls are TRBV10-3 and TRBJ1-2; D ambiguous. The receptor was derived from a human donor who received an intestinal transplant. CDR3 sequence (DNA): TGTGCCATCAGTGATCGGCAGCTCAACTATGGCTACACCTTC. Its protein is CAISDRQLNYGYTF.